The 23 T cell receptor beta chains in this list originate from one sample, sequenced in a study of OX40 agonist ivuxolimab in advanced cancers. Profiled with immunoSEQ multiplex PCR; TCRdb holds only in-frame clones, not every one. Among some 70,000 clones listed, more than 70% were seen once. The sample was CD4+ or CD8+ T cells sorted from blood, taken in a trial of the OX40 agonist ivuxolimab. The receptors here all came from an adult with an advanced solid tumor such as melanoma, head and neck, liver or kidney cancer.

The rearrangement joins TRBV7-9 to TRBJ2-7; 8 nucleotides line up with TRBD1. Trimming removed 5 bases from V and 5 bases from J; junction bases left unmatched: 5. The CDR3 extends over 13 amino acids. The germline V gene has CDR1 SEHNR and CDR2 FQNEAQ (reference sequence). The CDR3 DNA follows: TGTGCCAGCAGCGGACAGGGTGGCCACGAGCAGTACTTC. Its translation: CASSGQGGHEQYF.

V usage is TRBV28 and J usage is TRBJ2-1; 12 nucleotides agree with TRBD2. The CDR3 runs to 19 residues. From germline, CDR1 is MDHEN and CDR2 SYDVKM. V gave up 6 bases and J gave up 2 bases; unmatched junction bases: 14. The CDR3 DNA reads as TGTGCCAGCAGCAACCCCGGGACTAGCGGGCCCCCCCCCTACAATGAGCAGTTCTTC. It encodes CASSNPGTSGPPPYNEQFF.

The V gene is TRBV25-1, the J gene TRBJ1-1; a weak D match, TRBD1 (5 bases). The germline V gene has CDR1 MGHDK and CDR2 SYGVNS. V was cut by 7 bases and J by 1 base, with 10 bases left in between. The CDR3 length is 13 residues. CDR3 sequence: CASIEDTNTEAFF. The DNA for the CDR3 is TGTGCCAGCATAGAGGACACGAACACTGAAGCTTTCTTT.

This chain connects TRBV5-1 to TRBJ1-5; D gene unclear. The germline V gene has CDR1 SGHRS and CDR2 YFSETQ. This CDR3 has 15 amino acids. V lost 5 bases to trimming and J lost 2 bases, with 14 bases between them. The CDR3 coding sequence is TGCGCCAGCAGGGCAGGAGATACGGGCAATCAGCCCCAGCATTTT. This translates into CASRAGDTGNQPQHF.

In the case of this clone: This sample also contains other DNA sequences that code for the same CDR3. The V call is TRBV7-9, the J call TRBJ1-1, with D possibly matching TRBD1 (6 bases). There are 13 residues in the CDR3. Deletions cut 7 bases from V and 0 bases from J, with 9 bases between. Per the germline V gene, CDR1 is SEHNR and CDR2 is FQNEAQ (reference sequence). CDR3 DNA: TGTGCCAGCATACAGGGCCTGAACACTGAAGCTTTCTTT. The encoded protein is CASIQGLNTEAFF. The full variable domain, with the rest looked up from reference TRBV7-9 and TRBJ1-1, is DTGVSQNPRHKITKRGQNVTFRCDPISEHNRLYWYRQTLGQGPEFLTYFQNEAQLEKSRLLSDRFSAERPKGSFSTLEIQRTEQGDSAMYLCASIQGLNTEAFFGQGTRLTVV.

V usage is TRBV27 and J usage is TRBJ1-1; TRBD1 agrees at 8 bases. CDR1 and CDR2 from the germline V gene are MNHEY and SMNVEV (reference sequence). J lost 5 bases, V lost 5 bases, and 7 bases had no gene match. This CDR3 is built from 14 residues. The CDR3 DNA sequence: TGTGCCAGCAGTACCGACAGGGGAAGAACTGAAGCTTTCTTT. Its translation: CASSTDRGRTEAFF.

The chain has TRBV9 and TRBJ2-3, with a possible D match to TRBD1 (6 bases). This CDR3 spans 15 amino acids. V was clipped by 0 bases and J by 3 bases, with 11 bases between them. The germline V gene has CDR1 SGDLS and CDR2 YYNGEE. This CDR3 reads CASSVGTVTTDTQYF. The CDR3 nucleotides are TGTGCCAGCAGCGTAGGGACAGTGACAACAGATACGCAGTATTTT.

The chain uses TRBV2 and TRBJ2-7; D ambiguous. The germline V gene has CDR1 SNHLY and CDR2 FYNNEI. The ends were cut back, 3 bases at V and 4 bases at J, with 7 bases in the middle. The CDR3 extends over 12 amino acids. The CDR3 region is CASSDRGYEQYV. CDR3 DNA sequence: TGTGCCAGCAGTGATCGTGGGTACGAGCAGTACGTC.

The V and J genes are TRBV19 and TRBJ2-1; possibly TRBD2 for D (6 bases). Germline-derived CDR1 and CDR2 are LNHDA and SQIVND (reference sequence). V lost 5 bases and J 2 bases, leaving 10 bases between the germline ends. The CDR3 spans 14 residues. CDR3 in DNA: TGTGCCAGTAGTCGGCGGGATGCCTACAATGAGCAGTTCTTC. Translating it yields CASSRRDAYNEQFF.

The gene calls are TRBV28 and TRBJ2-3, with TRBD2 identical over 16 bases. This CDR3 is 17 amino acids long. With 4 bases clipped from V and 4 bases from J, the junction kept 5 bases outside the gene matches. CDR1 and CDR2 (germline): MDHEN, SYDVKM. CDR3 in amino acids: CASSSLGLAGGADTQYF. Written as DNA, the CDR3 is TGTGCCAGCAGTTCTTTGGGACTAGCGGGAGGGGCAGATACGCAGTATTTT.

This chain connects TRBV9 to TRBJ2-5, with a tentative D call TRBD1 (6 bases). Germline CDR1 is SGDLS and CDR2 is YYNGEE. The CDR3 loop spans 14 amino acids. V lost 2 bases to trimming and J lost 1 base, with 9 bases between them. CDR3 sequence reads: CASSVRGGQETQYF. The DNA for the CDR3 is TGTGCCAGCAGCGTCAGGGGCGGCCAAGAGACCCAGTACTTC.

The chain employs TRBV4-1 and TRBJ1-6; D possibly corresponds to TRBD1 (5 bases). Germline V gene data show CDR1 as MGHRA and CDR2 as YSYEKL. V was cut by 3 bases and J by 7 bases, with 16 bases left in between. The CDR3 extends over 16 amino acids. Written as DNA, the CDR3 is TGCGCCAGCAGCCAGCAGGGTGGTTCCCAGAATTCACCCCTCCACTTT. Encoded protein: CASSQQGGSQNSPLHF.

This chain links TRBV7-3 with TRBJ2-2, with D tentatively TRBD1 or TRBD2 (5 bases each). The CDR3 is made up of 14 amino acids. The V gene's germline CDR1 is SGHTA and CDR2 FQGTGA. Trimming pared 4 bases from V and 3 bases from J, leaving 9 bases between. The CDR3 spells CASSSGTYTGELFF. The CDR3 DNA sequence: TGTGCCAGCAGCTCCGGGACCTACACCGGGGAGCTGTTTTTT. Full variable domain (rest looked up from reference TRBV7-3 and TRBJ2-2): GAGVSQTPSNKVTEKGKYVELRCDPISGHTALYWYRQSLGQGPEFLIYFQGTGAADDSGLPNDRFFAVRPEGSVSTLKIQRTERGDSAVYLCASSSGTYTGELFFGEGSRLTVL.

The chain joins TRBV28 to TRBJ2-3; no definite D call. This CDR3 spans 16 amino acids. V shed 4 bases and J shed 2 bases, with 16 bases lying between them. Germline V gene data show CDR1 as MDHEN and CDR2 as SYDVKM. The CDR3 DNA reads as TGTGCCAGCAGTTCATACTCGGAAAAAGACACAGATACGCAGTATTTT. It codes for CASSSYSEKDTDTQYF.

The J gene is TRBJ2-3, the V gene TRBV18, with a possible D match to TRBD1 (5 bases). V lost 3 bases and J lost 2, with 9 bases in between. This CDR3 has 14 amino acids. In germline, CDR1 is KGHSH, CDR2 LQKENI. CDR3 region: CASSPLGATDTQYF. The DNA for the CDR3 is TGTGCCAGCTCACCCTTAGGGGCCACAGATACGCAGTATTTT.

The rearrangement links TRBV25-1 to TRBJ2-2; TRBD2 aligns across 8 bases. J was trimmed by 0 bases and V by 4 bases; bases with no gene match: 7. The CDR3 sequence is 17 residues long. Germline V gene data show CDR1 as MGHDK and CDR2 as SYGVNS. DNA of the CDR3: TGTGCCAGCAGTGGAACGGGGGGGAGATCGAACACCGGGGAGCTGTTTTTT. Encoded protein: CASSGTGGRSNTGELFF.

There are a few counts of this clone. This chain joins TRBV30 and TRBJ1-1, with D perhaps TRBD1 (5 bases). Germline CDR1 GTSNPN, CDR2 SVGIG (reference sequence). The CDR3 is made up of 11 amino acids. V lost 7 bases and J 6 bases, leaving 12 bases between the germline ends. CDR3 DNA sequence: TGTGCCTCCCAGGGAAGGGCTGAAGCTTTCTTT. It specifies CASQGRAEAFF.

The V and J genes are TRBV6-6 and TRBJ2-7; D is undetermined. This CDR3 has 13 residues. CDR1 and CDR2 from the germline V gene are MNHNY and SVGAGI (reference sequence). With 4 bases removed from V and 2 bases from J, the gap between germline ends came to 9 bases. The CDR3 bases are TGTGCCAGCAGTTCCAGCCTTACCTACGAGCAGTACGTC. Protein: CASSSSLTYEQYV.

The chain carries TRBV29-1 and TRBJ1-3; D remains unclear. The CDR3 runs to 14 residues. Germline CDR1 is SQVTM and CDR2 is ANQGSEA. The germline V and J ends were trimmed by 4 bases and 0 bases, with 10 bases remaining between them. The CDR3 sequence is CSVVGSPSGNTIYF. CDR3 coding DNA: TGCAGCGTTGTAGGGTCCCCCTCTGGAAACACCATATATTTT.

V usage is TRBV2 and J usage is TRBJ2-1; D remains unclear. The germline V gene encodes CDR1 SNHLY and CDR2 FYNNEI. The CDR3 contains 13 residues. Trimming stripped 7 bases from V and 5 bases from J, with 12 bases between. The CDR3 DNA reads as TGTGCCAGCACTCGGCTAGGGAACAATGAGCAGTTCTTC. As protein: CASTRLGNNEQFF.

The chain joins TRBV4-1 to TRBJ1-3; D unclear. The germline V and J ends were trimmed by 0 bases and 0 bases, with 6 bases remaining between them. This CDR3 is 15 amino acids long. Germline CDR1 MGHRA, CDR2 YSYEKL. The CDR3 sequence is CASSQDGSSGNTIYF. The CDR3 coding sequence is TGCGCCAGCAGCCAAGATGGGAGCTCTGGAAACACCATATATTTT.

In its sample, this clone was seen a few times. This sequence joins TRBV30 and TRBJ1-6, with unresolved D. The CDR3 runs to 14 residues. The germline V gene has CDR1 GTSNPN and CDR2 SVGIG (reference sequence). V was shortened by 2 bases and J by 8 bases, with 13 bases between the two germline ends. In nucleotides, the CDR3 is TGTGCCTGGAGTTTCGGGCCCGTGGATTCACCCCTCCACTTT. The encoded protein is CAWSFGPVDSPLHF.

The sample holds one count of this clone. The chain combines TRBV19 with TRBJ1-6; D ambiguous. Germline V gene sequence: CDR1 LNHDA, CDR2 SQIVND (reference sequence). The CDR3 contains 15 residues. The V end lost 5 bases, the J end lost 0 bases, and 8 bases lay between the germline ends. Here the CDR3 DNA reads TGTGCCAGTAGTGAGGGCTCCTCCTATAATTCACCCCTCCACTTT. It translates to CASSEGSSYNSPLHF.